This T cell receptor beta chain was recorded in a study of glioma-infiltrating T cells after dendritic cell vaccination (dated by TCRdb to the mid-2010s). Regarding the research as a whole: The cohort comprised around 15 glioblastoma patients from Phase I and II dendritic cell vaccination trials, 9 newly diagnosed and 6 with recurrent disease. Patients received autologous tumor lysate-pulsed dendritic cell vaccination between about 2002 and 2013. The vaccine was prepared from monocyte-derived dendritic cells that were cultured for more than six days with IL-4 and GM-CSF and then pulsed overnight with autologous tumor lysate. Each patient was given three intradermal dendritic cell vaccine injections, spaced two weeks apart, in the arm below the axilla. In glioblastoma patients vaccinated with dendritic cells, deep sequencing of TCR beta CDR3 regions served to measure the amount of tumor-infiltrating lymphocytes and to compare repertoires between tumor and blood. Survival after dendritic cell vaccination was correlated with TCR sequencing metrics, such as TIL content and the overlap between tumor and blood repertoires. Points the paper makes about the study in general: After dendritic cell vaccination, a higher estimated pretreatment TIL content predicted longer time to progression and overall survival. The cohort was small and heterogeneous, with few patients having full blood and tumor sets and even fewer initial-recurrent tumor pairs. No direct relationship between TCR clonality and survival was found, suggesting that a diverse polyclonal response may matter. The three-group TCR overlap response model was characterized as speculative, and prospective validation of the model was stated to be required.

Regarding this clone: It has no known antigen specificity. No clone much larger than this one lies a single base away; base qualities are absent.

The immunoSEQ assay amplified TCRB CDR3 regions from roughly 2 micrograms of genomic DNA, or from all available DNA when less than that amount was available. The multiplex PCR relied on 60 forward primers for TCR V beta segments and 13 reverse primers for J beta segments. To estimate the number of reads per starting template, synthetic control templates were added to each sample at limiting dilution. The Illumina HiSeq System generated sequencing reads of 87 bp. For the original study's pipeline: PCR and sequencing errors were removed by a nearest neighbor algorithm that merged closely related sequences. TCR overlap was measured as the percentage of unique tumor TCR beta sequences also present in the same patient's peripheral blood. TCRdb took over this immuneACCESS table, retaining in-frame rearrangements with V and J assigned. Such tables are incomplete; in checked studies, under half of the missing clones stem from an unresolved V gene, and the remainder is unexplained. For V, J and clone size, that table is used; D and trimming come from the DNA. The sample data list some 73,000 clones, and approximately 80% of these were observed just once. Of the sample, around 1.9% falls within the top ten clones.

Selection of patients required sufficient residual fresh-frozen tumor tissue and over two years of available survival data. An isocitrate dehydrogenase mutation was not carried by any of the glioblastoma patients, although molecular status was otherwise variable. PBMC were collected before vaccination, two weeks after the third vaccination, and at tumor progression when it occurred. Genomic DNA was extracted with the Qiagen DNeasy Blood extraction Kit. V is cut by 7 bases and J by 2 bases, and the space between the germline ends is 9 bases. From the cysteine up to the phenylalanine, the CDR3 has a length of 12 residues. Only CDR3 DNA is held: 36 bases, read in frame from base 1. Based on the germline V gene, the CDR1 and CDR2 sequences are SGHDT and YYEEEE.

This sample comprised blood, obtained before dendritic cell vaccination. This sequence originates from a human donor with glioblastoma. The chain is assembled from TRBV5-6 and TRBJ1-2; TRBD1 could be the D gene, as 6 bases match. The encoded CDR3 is CASSGGNYGYTF. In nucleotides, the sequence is TGTGCCAGCTCTGGGGGCAACTATGGCTACACCTTC.